This TCR beta chain was obtained from a study of blood T cell repertoires in COVID-19 (dated by TCRdb to about 2020). Notes on the research overall: Samples from collaborators originated in the United States, Italy and Spain and spanned both the acute and convalescent phases of COVID-19. The material from the prospective study consisted of cDNA or gDNA derived from T cells, B-cell-depleted T cells, or PBMCs. The dataset comprised deeply sampled blood TCRbeta repertoires from subjects exposed to, actively infected with, or recovered from COVID-19. The repertoires were released in a freely available public database intended as a resource for research on the immune response to SARS-CoV-2. Samples came from the ongoing ImmuneRACE study (first 160 participants) plus 1,254 subjects from 6 global collaborators. Nearly every sample came with metadata listing a de-identified subject ID, COVID-19 status, age in years and sex. HLA class I and class II types, where available, came from metadata supplied by the sample provider rather than from assay-based typing.

Relative to germline, V is 6 bases shorter and J is 4 bases shorter, with 11 bases between their ends. The CDR3 measures 13 amino acids from cysteine to phenylalanine. Just CDR3 DNA is preserved here, 39 bases in frame from base 1. CDR1 SGHVS and CDR2 FQNEAQ were looked up in the germline V gene. Paper-wide results and their limitations: The amount of clinical and demographic metadata varied by source and participant and was provided uncurated.

Collaborating institutions collected whole blood in K2EDTA tubes following their own protocols. For TCRbeta analysis, collaborators shipped samples in one of three forms: frozen whole blood, isolated PBMCs, or DNA extracted from either of those sample types. Notes on this clone: Its recognized antigen is unknown. No base quality information exists; no much larger clone differs at one position.

TCRbeta CDR3 regions were amplified from genomic DNA by means of the immunoSEQ Assay, a bias-controlled multiplex PCR. The published analysis was carried out like this. The number of nucleated cells in each sample was estimated from the amplification of reference gene primers within the assay. Sequence reads were collapsed and filtered to measure the absolute abundance of every unique TCRbeta CDR3 rearrangement. For each sample, productive Simpson clonality was calculated as the square root of Simpson's diversity index over productive rearrangements. TCRdb re-hosts the immuneACCESS table, in-frame sequences only. Its copies lack some clones; in the studies checked, an unresolved V gene accounts for under half of them, and the cause for the rest is not known. Clonal size and the V and J genes are those of that table, whereas D and trimming came from the DNA. The sample data list around 250,000 clones, and roughly 84% of these were observed just once. The leading ten clones occupy 4.4% of the sample.

The origin of this receptor is a man in his fifties with active or convalescent COVID-19. The source material was peripheral blood. This sequence uses TRBV7-8 and TRBJ2-3; a weak D assignment points to TRBD1 (7 bases agree). The CDR3 region has the sequence CASRSRGADTQYF. The nucleotide sequence is TGTGCCAGCAGGTCCAGGGGGGCAGATACGCAGTATTTT.